This section outlines one T cell receptor beta chain sequence together with its context. The sample is drawn from a study of control samples from healthy donors and cancer patients. The method was immunoSEQ multiplex PCR; TCRdb's version includes in-frame clones alone and lacks a portion of them. The table includes 40,000 to 50,000 clones, less than 95% detected once. The receptor's source is a man between 60 and 75 years old in good health. The sample was blood.

The CDR3 DNA reads as TGTGCCAGCAGCGCTCAGGGGTGGGAGACCCAGTACTTC. Translated: CASSAQGWETQYF. The J gene is TRBJ2-5, the V gene TRBV5-4; tentatively, D is TRBD1 (6 bases). Trimming cost V 4 bases and J 5 bases, with 12 bases left between them. The CDR3 runs 13 residues. From germline, CDR1 is SGHNT and CDR2 YYREEE (reference sequence).